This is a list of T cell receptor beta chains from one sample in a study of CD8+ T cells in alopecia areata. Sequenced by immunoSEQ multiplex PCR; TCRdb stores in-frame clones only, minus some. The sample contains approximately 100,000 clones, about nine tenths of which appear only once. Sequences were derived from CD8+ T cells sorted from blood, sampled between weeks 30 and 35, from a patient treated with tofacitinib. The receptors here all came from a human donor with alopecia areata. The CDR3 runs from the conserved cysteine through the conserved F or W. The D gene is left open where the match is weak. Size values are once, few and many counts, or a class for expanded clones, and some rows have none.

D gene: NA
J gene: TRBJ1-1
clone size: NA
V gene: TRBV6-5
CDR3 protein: CASSPGTRGTEAFF
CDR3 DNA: TGTGCCAGCAGTCCCGGGACCCGGGGCACTGAAGCTTTCTTT

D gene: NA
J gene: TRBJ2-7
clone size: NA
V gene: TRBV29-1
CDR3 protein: CSVEDEWYEQYF
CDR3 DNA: TGCAGCGTTGAAGATGAATGGTACGAGCAGTACTTC

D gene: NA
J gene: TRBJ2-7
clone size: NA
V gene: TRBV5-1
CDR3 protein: CASSAGPFDEQYF
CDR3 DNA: TGCGCCAGCAGCGCGGGACCCTTTGACGAGCAGTACTTC

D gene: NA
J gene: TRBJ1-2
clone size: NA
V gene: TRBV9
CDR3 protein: CASSHGAGVGGYTF
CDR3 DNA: TGTGCCAGCAGCCACGGAGCGGGGGTTGGCGGCTACACCTTC

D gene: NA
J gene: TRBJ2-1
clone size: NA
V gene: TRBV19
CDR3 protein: CASSIAGYNEQFF
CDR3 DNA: TGTGCCAGTAGTATCGCCGGCTACAATGAGCAGTTCTTC

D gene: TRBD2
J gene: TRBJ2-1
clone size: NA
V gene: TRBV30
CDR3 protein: CAWSWTSGGYNEQFF
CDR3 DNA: TGTGCCTGGAGTTGGACTAGCGGGGGGTACAATGAGCAGTTCTTC

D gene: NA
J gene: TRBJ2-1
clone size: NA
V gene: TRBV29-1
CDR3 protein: CSVEDGKRSSYNEQFF
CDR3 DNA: TGCAGCGTTGAAGATGGCAAGAGGAGCTCCTACAATGAGCAGTTCTTC

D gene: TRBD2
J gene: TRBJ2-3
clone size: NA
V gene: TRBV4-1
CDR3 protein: CASSQLGLAGGPGADTQYF
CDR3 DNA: TGCGCCAGCAGCCAACTGGGACTAGCGGGGGGGCCGGGGGCAGATACGCAGTATTTT

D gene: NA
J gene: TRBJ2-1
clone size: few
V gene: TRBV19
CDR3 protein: CASSAVNYNSYNEQFF
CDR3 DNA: TGTGCCAGTAGTGCCGTGAATTACAATAGTTACAATGAGCAGTTCTTC

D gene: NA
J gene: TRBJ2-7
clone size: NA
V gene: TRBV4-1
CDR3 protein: CASSQDRGRYEQYF
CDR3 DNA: TGCGCCAGCAGCCAAGACCGCGGAAGGTACGAGCAGTACTTC

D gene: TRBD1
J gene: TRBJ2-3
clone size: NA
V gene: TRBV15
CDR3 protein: CATSALQGTQYF
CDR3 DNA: TGTGCCACCAGCGCACTACAGGGGACGCAGTATTTT

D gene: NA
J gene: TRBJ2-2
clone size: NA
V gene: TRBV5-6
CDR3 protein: CASSLPTGELFF
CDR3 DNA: TGTGCCAGCAGCCTGCCCACCGGGGAGCTGTTTTTT

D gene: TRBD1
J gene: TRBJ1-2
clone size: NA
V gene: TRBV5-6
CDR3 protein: CASSLFFGTGSNGYTF
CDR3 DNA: TGTGCCAGCAGCTTGTTTTTCGGGACAGGGAGTAATGGCTACACCTTC

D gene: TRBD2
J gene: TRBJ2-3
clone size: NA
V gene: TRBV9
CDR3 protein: CASSVDGRADTQYF
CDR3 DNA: TGTGCCAGCAGCGTAGACGGGAGGGCCGATACGCAGTATTTT

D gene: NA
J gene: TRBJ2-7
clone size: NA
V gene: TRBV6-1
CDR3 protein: CASSVRTGYEQYF
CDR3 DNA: TGTGCCAGCAGTGTGAGAACAGGGTACGAGCAGTACTTC

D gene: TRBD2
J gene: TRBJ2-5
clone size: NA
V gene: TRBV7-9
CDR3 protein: CASSLRAGRLEETQYF
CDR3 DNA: TGTGCCAGCAGCTTAAGAGCGGGAAGGCTGGAAGAGACCCAGTACTTC

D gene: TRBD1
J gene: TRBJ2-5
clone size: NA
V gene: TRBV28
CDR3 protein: CASSSPGQGEETQYF
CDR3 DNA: TGTGCCAGCAGTAGCCCGGGACAGGGGGAAGAGACCCAGTACTTC

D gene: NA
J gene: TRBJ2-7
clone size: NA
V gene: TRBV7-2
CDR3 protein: CASSLVHLDEQYF
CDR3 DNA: TGTGCCAGCAGCTTGGTCCATTTGGACGAGCAGTACTTC

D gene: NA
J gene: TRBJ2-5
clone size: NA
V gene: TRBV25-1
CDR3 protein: CASSRLGQKETQYF
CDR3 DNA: TGTGCCAGCTCCCGATTAGGACAGAAAGAGACCCAGTACTTC

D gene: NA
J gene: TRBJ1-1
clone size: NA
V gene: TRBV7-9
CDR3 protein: CASRPGAMNTEAFF
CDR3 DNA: TGTGCCAGCAGACCCGGGGCCATGAACACTGAAGCTTTCTTT

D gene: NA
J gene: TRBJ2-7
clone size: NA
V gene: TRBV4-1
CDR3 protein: CASSPQGSEQYF
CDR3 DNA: TGCGCCAGCAGCCCGCAGGGGAGCGAGCAGTACTTC

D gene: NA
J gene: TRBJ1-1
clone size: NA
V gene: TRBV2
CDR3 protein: CASSEIWGTPEAFF
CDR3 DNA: TGTGCCAGCAGTGAAATTTGGGGGACGCCTGAAGCTTTCTTT

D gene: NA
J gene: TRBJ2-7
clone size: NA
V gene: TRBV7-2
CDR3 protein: CASSLDPGTHEQYF
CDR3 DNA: TGTGCCAGCAGCTTAGATCCAGGGACCCACGAGCAGTACTTC

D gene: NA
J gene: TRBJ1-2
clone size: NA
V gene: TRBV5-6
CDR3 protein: CASSPVVEGIHGYTF
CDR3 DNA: TGTGCCAGCAGCCCGGTGGTGGAGGGAATTCATGGCTACACCTTC

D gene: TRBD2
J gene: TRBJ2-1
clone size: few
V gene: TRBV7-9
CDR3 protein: CASIHGRAGLNEQFF
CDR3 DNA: TGTGCCAGCATCCACGGGAGGGCCGGGTTGAATGAGCAGTTCTTC

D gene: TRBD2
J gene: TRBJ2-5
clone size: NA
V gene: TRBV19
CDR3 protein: CASGLAASQETQYF
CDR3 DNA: TGTGCCAGTGGACTAGCGGCCTCCCAAGAGACCCAGTACTTC

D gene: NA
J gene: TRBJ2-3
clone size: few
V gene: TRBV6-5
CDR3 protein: CASSYSGTDTQYF
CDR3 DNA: TGTGCCAGCAGTTACTCGGGGACAGATACGCAGTATTTT

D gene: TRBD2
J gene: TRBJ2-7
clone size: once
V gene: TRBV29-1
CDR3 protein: CSVEGGIDEQYF
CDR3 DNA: TGCAGCGTTGAGGGGGGGATCGACGAGCAGTACTTC

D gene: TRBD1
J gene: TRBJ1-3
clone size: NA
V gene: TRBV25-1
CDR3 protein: CASSEYLGQGPGNTIYF
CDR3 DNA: TGTGCCAGCAGTGAATATTTAGGACAGGGACCTGGAAACACCATATATTTT

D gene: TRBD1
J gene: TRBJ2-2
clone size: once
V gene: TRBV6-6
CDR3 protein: CASSYFRTGGAGELFF
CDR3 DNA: TGTGCCAGCAGTTATTTTAGGACAGGGGGAGCCGGGGAGCTGTTTTTT

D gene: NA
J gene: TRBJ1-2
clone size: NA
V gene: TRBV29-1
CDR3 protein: CSVRWARGYTF
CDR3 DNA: TGCAGCGTTAGGTGGGCTCGGGGCTACACCTTC

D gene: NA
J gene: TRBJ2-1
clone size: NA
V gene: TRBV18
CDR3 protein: CASSMSRGGLCEQFF
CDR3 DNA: TGTGCCAGCTCAATGTCTCGTGGAGGGTTGTGTGAGCAGTTCTTC

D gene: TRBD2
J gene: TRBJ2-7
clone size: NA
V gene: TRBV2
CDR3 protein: CASSEGGRAAYEQYF
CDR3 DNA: TGTGCCAGCAGTGAAGGCGGGAGGGCCGCTTACGAGCAGTACTTC

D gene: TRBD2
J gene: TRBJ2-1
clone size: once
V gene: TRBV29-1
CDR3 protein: CSVALAAEQFF
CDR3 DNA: TGCAGCGTTGCACTAGCGGCTGAGCAGTTCTTC

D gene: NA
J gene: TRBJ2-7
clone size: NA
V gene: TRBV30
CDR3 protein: CAWSRDGYEQYF
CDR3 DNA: TGTGCCTGGAGTCGAGACGGCTACGAGCAGTACTTC

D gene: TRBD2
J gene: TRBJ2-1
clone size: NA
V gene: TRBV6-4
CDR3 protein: CASSERLAVFNEQFF
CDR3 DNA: TGTGCCAGCAGTGAGCGCCTAGCGGTTTTCAATGAGCAGTTCTTC

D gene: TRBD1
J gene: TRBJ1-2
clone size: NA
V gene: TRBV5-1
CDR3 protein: CASSLGTVSDGYTF
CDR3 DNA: TGCGCCAGCAGCTTAGGGACAGTATCGGATGGCTACACCTTC

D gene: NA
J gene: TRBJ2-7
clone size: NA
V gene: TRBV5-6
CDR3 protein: CASSLNQGSEQYF
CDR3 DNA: TGTGCCAGCAGCTTAAATCAGGGGTCCGAGCAGTACTTC

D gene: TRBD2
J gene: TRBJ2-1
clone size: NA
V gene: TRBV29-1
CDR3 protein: CSVTGTSGRGRNEQFF
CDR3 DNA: TGCAGCGTAACCGGGACTAGCGGGAGGGGGCGGAATGAGCAGTTCTTC

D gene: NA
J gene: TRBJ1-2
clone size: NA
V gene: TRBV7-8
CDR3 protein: CASSLAQEGYGYTF
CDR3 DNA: TGTGCCAGCAGCTTAGCGCAGGAGGGGTATGGCTACACCTTC

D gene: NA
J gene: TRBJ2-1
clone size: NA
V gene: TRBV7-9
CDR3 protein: CASSHGTHSYNEQFF
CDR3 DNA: TGTGCCAGCAGCCACGGGACTCACTCCTACAATGAGCAGTTCTTC

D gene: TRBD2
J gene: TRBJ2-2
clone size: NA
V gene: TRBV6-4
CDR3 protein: CASSDSTSGTGELFF
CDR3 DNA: TGTGCCAGCAGTGACTCGACTAGCGGGACCGGGGAGCTGTTTTTT

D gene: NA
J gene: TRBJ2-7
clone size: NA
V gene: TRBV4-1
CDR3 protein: CASSQNAYEQYF
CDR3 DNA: TGCGCCAGCAGCCAAAATGCCTACGAGCAGTACTTC

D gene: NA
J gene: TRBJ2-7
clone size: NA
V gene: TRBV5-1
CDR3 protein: CASSLFQGSYEQYF
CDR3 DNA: TGCGCCAGCAGCTTATTCCAGGGATCCTACGAGCAGTACTTC

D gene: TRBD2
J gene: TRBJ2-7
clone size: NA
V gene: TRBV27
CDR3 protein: CASMTSPGLAGGEQYF
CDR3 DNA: TGTGCCAGCATGACTAGCCCGGGACTAGCGGGAGGCGAGCAGTACTTC

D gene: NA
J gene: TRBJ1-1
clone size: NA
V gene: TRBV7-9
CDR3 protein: CASSPAGTEAFF
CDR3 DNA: TGTGCCAGCAGCCCGGCCGGGACTGAAGCTTTCTTT